This is a list of T cell receptor beta chains from one sample in a study. TCRdb ran MiXCR on the 5' RACE reads and lists one entry per CDR3 protein. The table records fewer than 75,000 distinct CDR3 sequences, more than 25% of them present only once. Source material: tumor-infiltrating Tregs sorted from the breast tumor. Receptors were obtained from a female donor with breast cancer. Each CDR3 is given with its conserved first and last residue. D genes are given only for firm matches. Not all rows give a size; the values are once, few, many and, for expanded clones, a class.

14,NA,TRBV7-2,TRBJ2-2,NA,CASSPLRNTGELFF,TGTGCCAGCAGCCCTTTGCGGAACACCGGGGAGCTGTTTTTT
14,NA,TRBV2,TRBJ2-7,TRBD2,CATTLEGGIYEQYF,TGTGCCACAACCCTTGAGGGAGGGATCTACGAGCAGTACTTC
13,few,TRBV4-3,TRBJ1-2,TRBD1,CASSQTGQGGGSF,TGCGCCAGCAGCCAAACGGGACAGGGAGGAGGTAGCTTC
16,NA,TRBV5-5,TRBJ2-3,TRBD2,CASSPLAGANADTQYF,TGTGCCAGCAGCCCCCTAGCGGGGGCCAACGCAGATACGCAGTATTTT
15,NA,TRBV10-3,TRBJ1-5,TRBD1,CAISGDGQGSQPQHF,TGTGCCATCAGTGGTGATGGACAGGGTAGTCAGCCCCAGCATTTT
13,NA,TRBV6-2/TRBV6-3,TRBJ1-1,NA,CASTEGGRTEAFF,TGTGCCAGCACCGAGGGGGGGAGGACTGAAGCTTTCTTT
14,NA,TRBV20-1,TRBJ2-3,TRBD2,CSASSSGGTDTQYF,TGCAGTGCTAGTTCCAGCGGGGGCACAGATACGCAGTATTTT
17,NA,TRBV11-2,TRBJ2-7,NA,CASSRIVRNLGPYEQYF,TGTGCCAGCAGCCGGATAGTGAGGAACTTGGGCCCCTACGAGCAGTACTTC
11,NA,TRBV2,TRBJ1-5,NA,CASSLNQPQHF,TGTGCCAGCAGCCTCAATCAGCCCCAGCATTTT
19,few,TRBV20-1,TRBJ2-1,TRBD2,CSARDPLTSGRVTHNEQFF,TGCAGTGCTAGAGACCCCTTGACTAGCGGGAGAGTGACTCACAATGAGCAGTTCTTC
15,NA,TRBV9,TRBJ1-2,NA,CASSVDGDTYYGYTF,TGTGCCAGCAGCGTAGACGGAGACACCTACTATGGCTACACCTTC
13,few,TRBV12-3/TRBV12-4,TRBJ1-4,NA,CASSLGVWEKLFF,TGTGCCAGCAGTTTAGGGGTTTGGGAAAAACTGTTTTTT
13,NA,TRBV6-2/TRBV6-3,TRBJ2-1,NA,CASRSIGMNEQFF,TGTGCCAGCAGGTCTATTGGGATGAATGAGCAGTTCTTC
15,NA,TRBV6-6,TRBJ1-2,NA,CASSYPGGANYGYTF,TGTGCCAGCAGTTACCCCGGCGGAGCTAACTATGGCTACACCTTC
15,few,TRBV20-1,TRBJ1-2,TRBD1,CSASLLRGGNYGYTF,TGCAGTGCTAGCTTACTCAGGGGGGGGAACTATGGCTACACCTTC
16,NA,TRBV6-1,TRBJ2-5,TRBD1,CASSKMTGGWSETQYF,TGTGCCAGCAGTAAAATGACAGGGGGCTGGTCGGAGACCCAGTACTTC
15,NA,TRBV7-7,TRBJ2-5,TRBD2,CASSPQTSGAETQYF,TGTGCTAGCAGCCCTCAGACTAGCGGGGCAGAGACCCAGTACTTC
11,many,TRBV20-1,TRBJ1-1,NA,CSASPFAEAFF,TGCAGTGCTTCCCCGTTCGCTGAAGCTTTCTTT
13,NA,TRBV7-2,TRBJ2-3,TRBD1,CASTYNRGDTQYF,TGTGCCAGCACGTATAACAGGGGAGATACGCAGTATTTT
16,NA,TRBV12-3/TRBV12-4,TRBJ2-3,TRBD2,CASRKTSGDYTETQYF,TGTGCCAGCAGAAAAACTAGCGGGGACTACACAGAAACGCAGTATTTT
15,NA,TRBV7-2,TRBJ1-1,TRBD1,CASSLTAGGFNEAFF,TGTGCCAGCAGCTTAACGGCAGGGGGCTTTAATGAAGCTTTCTTT
12,many,TRBV20-1,TRBJ2-3,NA,CSARVRADTQYF,TGCAGTGCTAGAGTGAGGGCAGATACGCAGTATTTT
16,few,TRBV9,TRBJ2-1,TRBD2,CASGVASAGEYNEQFF,TGTGCCAGCGGCGTAGCTTCAGCGGGGGAATACAATGAGCAGTTCTTC
13,many,TRBV7-9,TRBJ1-5,NA,CASSDSSNQPQHF,TGTGCCAGCTCAGACAGTAGCAATCAGCCCCAGCATTTT